This T cell receptor (beta chain) was recorded in a study of shared clonotypes between healthy human individuals. Study background: CD4 naive and CD4 memory each took three plates per donor, while CD8 naive took two and CD8 memory one. Overall study findings and caveats: Clonotype sharing across donors was expected to vary with sequencing depth.

Worth noting for this clone: Its target is unknown.

CD8 cells regarded as naive lacked CD45RO, were positively chosen for CCR7, and omitted terminally differentiated effector memory CD45RA+ cells. The donors were all Caucasian adults (living in Nashville, Tennessee). Method: immunoSEQ multiplex PCR; TCRdb's copy keeps in-frame clones and lacks some. The sample includes approximately 720,000 clones, under 95% of them seen just once. Germline values: CDR1 MDHEN, CDR2 SYDVKM. V lost 5 bases to trimming and J lost 3 bases; unmatched junction nucleotides: 12. The CDR3 spans 17 residues. This chain connects TRBV28 to TRBJ1-1; TRBD1 agrees at 10 bases. The receptor comes from a man aged 25 to 45 in good health. Sequenced input: naive CD8+ T cells sorted from blood. In nucleotides, the CDR3 is TGTGCCAGCAGTCGCCGGACAGGGGGAGATCCCTACACTGAAGCTTTCTTT. As protein: CASSRRTGGDPYTEAFF.